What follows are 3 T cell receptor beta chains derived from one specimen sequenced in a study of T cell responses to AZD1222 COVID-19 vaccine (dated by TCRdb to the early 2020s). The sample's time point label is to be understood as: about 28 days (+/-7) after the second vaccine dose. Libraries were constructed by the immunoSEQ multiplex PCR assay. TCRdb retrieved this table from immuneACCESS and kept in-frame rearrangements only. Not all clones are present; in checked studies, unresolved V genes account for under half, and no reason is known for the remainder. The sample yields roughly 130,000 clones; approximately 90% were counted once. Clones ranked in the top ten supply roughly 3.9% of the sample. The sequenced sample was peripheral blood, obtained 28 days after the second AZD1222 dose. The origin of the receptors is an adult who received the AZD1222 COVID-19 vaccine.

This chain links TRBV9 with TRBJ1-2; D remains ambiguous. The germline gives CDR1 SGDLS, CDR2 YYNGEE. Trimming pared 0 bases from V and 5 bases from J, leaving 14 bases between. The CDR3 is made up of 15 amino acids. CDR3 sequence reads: CASSVAIEGRYGYTF. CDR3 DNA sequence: TGTGCCAGCAGCGTAGCTATAGAGGGTCGGTATGGCTACACCTTC.

The CDR3 bases are TGTGCCAGCAGCACACAGGGAAATCAGCCCCAGCATTTT. Its translation is CASSTQGNQPQHF. V gene TRBV12-3 or TRBV12-4 combines with J gene TRBJ1-5; a weak D match, TRBD1 (6 bases). This CDR3 comprises 13 residues. V was shortened by 6 bases and J by 4 bases, with 10 bases between the two germline ends.

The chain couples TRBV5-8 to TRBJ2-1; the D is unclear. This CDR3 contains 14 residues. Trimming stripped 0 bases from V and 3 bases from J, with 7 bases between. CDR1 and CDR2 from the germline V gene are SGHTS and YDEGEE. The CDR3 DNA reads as TGTGCCAGCAGCTTGGGGTCAGACTACAATGAGCAGTTCTTC. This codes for CASSLGSDYNEQFF.